This T cell receptor beta chain was captured in a study of T cells after yellow fever vaccination. Study-wide findings and caveats: CD4 and CD8 compartments shared a small share of clonotypes, likely from convergent recombination. Subsequent to the booster, the majority of primary-vaccination clones reappeared (under 98% CD4, 88% CD8).

Template switching by 5'RACE produced TCR cDNA, adding a universal primer site and UMIs. TCRdb re-derived calls from the 5' RACE reads in MiXCR, one entry per CDR3 protein. Of 150,000 to 200,000 distinct CDR3 sequences in the sample, roughly 8.8% were seen once. This clonotype was observed at least ten times. Its antigen is currently unknown. The CDR3 loop spans 17 amino acids. Germline CDR1 is SGHVS and CDR2 is FQNEAQ. V was cut by 5 bases and J by 0 bases, with 18 bases left in between. The sample in question was CD8+ T cells sorted from PBMCs, obtained 45 days after the yellow fever booster vaccination. The source of this sequence is a young man who received the YFV17D yellow fever vaccine. The rearrangement joins TRBV7-8 to TRBJ2-3; D unresolved. The CDR3: CASSPIVARSSTDTQYF. CDR3 sequence (DNA): TGTGCCAGCAGCCCTATCGTAGCCAGGTCTAGCACAGATACGCAGTATTTT.